This T cell receptor (beta chain) emerged from a study of post-analysis software for immune sequencing data (dated by TCRdb to the mid-2010s). Regarding the research as a whole: The recorded disease courses included relapsing-remitting, secondary progressive and progressive-relapsing multiple sclerosis, and some patients had no subtype annotation. A subset of samples was prepared in parallel using single-end sample barcoding, then pooled and co-amplified after Illumina adapter ligation. Patient repertoires were compared against some twelve previously published healthy control repertoires from donors aged about 6 to 26 years. Beyond this particular receptor, the publication reports: Direct clustering with F measure revealed strong co-clustering of samples prepared in the same batch, which led to a batch-effect correction. Patients showed significantly higher frequencies than controls for about 5 TRBV segments, among them TRBV5-6, TRBV5-1 and TRBV20-1. The multiple sclerosis patient group was slightly younger than the control group. Multiple sclerosis patients had significantly lower normalized Chao1 diversity than controls, a result that suggests substantial peripheral T-cell clonal expansion.

Details on this clonotype: Its recognized antigen is unknown. It has no much larger one-base neighbor in the sample; base qualities were not kept.

To demonstrate the VDJtools post-analysis software, the study profiled TCR beta repertoires from the peripheral blood of approximately twelve young patients with multiple sclerosis. The multiple sclerosis patients were children and adolescents between about 6 and 16 years of age. Libraries were constructed by PCR. Instrument used: Illumina HiSeq 2500. To reduce PCR and sequencing biases, unique molecular identifiers were built into the TCR beta cDNA libraries. Per 1 to 10 million input T cells, roughly 500,000 cDNA molecules were obtained, such that each molecule approximated one T cell. The patient libraries were prepared and sequenced with the same protocol used for the earlier healthy control dataset. Within a given batch, samples were prepared together, multiplexed and sequenced on the same HiSeq lane. Turning to the authors' computational methods: Raw barcoded reads were processed with MIGEC, discarding single-read molecular identifier groups before consensus assembly and CDR3 extraction. VDJtools was used for post-analysis of the clonotype tables, with diversity normalized by down-sampling every dataset to the smallest sample size. In repertoire overlap clustering, CDR3 amino acid sequences, but not nucleotide sequences, were matched to correct batch-related cross-sample contamination. TCRdb took the public reads, trimmed them with fastp at Q25, ran MiXCR for clone calling and kept in-frame beta chains. Rows with one shared CDR3 protein collapse into an entry with the most common genes and DNA. These V and J calls originate from TCRdb's pipeline instead of the authors' own analysis. A total of fewer than 900,000 distinct CDR3 sequences appear in this sample, more than 45% of them only once. Jointly, the top ten make up approximately 5% of the sample.

Trimming removed 5 bases from V and 3 bases from J; the gene matches leave 13 bases unexplained. Reading from cysteine to phenylalanine, the CDR3 counts 17 amino acids. Kept here is only the CDR3 DNA, which spans 51 bases and is read in frame from base 1. The germline V gene encodes CDR1 LNHNV and CDR2 YYDKDF (reference sequence). In this chain, TRBV15 is recombined with TRBJ2-1, with 7 bases aligning to TRBD2. This clonotype was obtained from a girl aged 10 to 17 with multiple sclerosis. Sample: blood. The DNA sequence reads TGTGCCACCAGCGAGACACCGGGACTATCTTTCTACAATGAGCAGTTCTTC. It specifies CATSETPGLSFYNEQFF.